Detailed here is one TCR beta chain. The target antigen is unknown. This entry belongs to a study of T cell clones after liver transplantation. Whole-study context: TCRbeta sequencing after a pre-transplant mixed lymphocyte reaction identified graft-donor-reactive clones, later tracked in post-transplant blood. Third-party-reactive TCRbeta sequences from pre-transplant mixed lymphocyte reactions served as antigen-independent comparators. Until 12-24 months post-transplant, subjects got standard immunosuppression and no induction.

General study points: The donor-reactive repertoire was only partly measurable in two subjects, lacking donor cells.

This table comes from immunoSEQ multiplex PCR, and its TCRdb copy is limited to in-frame clones, with some not included. The sample has 20,000 to 25,000 clones, more than 65% seen once; the top ten hold around a third. This TCR came from a human patient who received a liver transplant. The T cells may come from the graft donor. This sample comprised CD8+ T cells from blood, obtained 54 months after liver transplant.

The CDR3 loop is CAWGLQGALNEQFF. Here the CDR3 DNA reads TGTGCCTGGGGACTACAGGGGGCTTTGAATGAGCAGTTCTTC. The V and J genes are TRBV30 and TRBJ2-1; 9 positions agree with TRBD1. The ends lost 5 bases at V and 7 bases at J; junction bases unmatched: 9. CDR1 GTSNPN and CDR2 SVGIG come from the germline V gene (reference sequence). The CDR3 contains 14 residues.